Described below is a single T cell receptor beta chain sequence and its context. Germline assignment: CDR1 MDHEN and CDR2 SYDVKM. The CDR3 length is 17 residues. Deletions cut 6 bases from V and 0 bases from J, with 19 bases between. TCRdb reprocessed the 5' RACE reads with MiXCR, giving one entry per CDR3 protein. The data show nearly 200,000 distinct CDR3 sequences, with more than 15% seen just once and 35% to 50% held by the top ten. The data originate from a study of identical twins. The data were also submitted as part of a second study, on T cells expressing NK-cell markers. That work states: Whether expanded NKG2C+ T cell clones recognized HCMV stayed uncertain.

The V and J genes are TRBV28 and TRBJ2-3; weak D call: TRBD1 (6 bases). This clonotype was obtained from a woman aged 18 to 35 in good health. Input material: CD8+ T cells sorted from blood. The CDR3 bases are TGTGCCAGCAGCCTAACCCTTGGGGGCGGTAGCACAGATACGCAGTATTTT. Translation gives CASSLTLGGGSTDTQYF.